This T cell receptor beta chain comes out of a study of identifying expanded T cells in peripheral blood. No infections or other immune events were documented during collection. As concerns this clone: What it binds is unknown.

TCRdb keeps only in-frame clones here, not all; method: immunoSEQ multiplex PCR. This table holds roughly 130,000 clones, 75% to 90% found once. Study-level findings and limits: Approximately two-week clone count variance significantly increased as total template count grew. About 1.2 clones differed between technical replicates, versus about 16 and 19 over time.

Sequencing was performed on blood. The sequence came from a person aged 18 to 69 in good health.

The CDR3, as DNA: TGTGCCAGCAGCCTTACAGGGGGACCTAATGAAAAACTGTTTTTT. This translates into CASSLTGGPNEKLFF. The chain joins TRBV5-4 to TRBJ1-4; 8 nucleotides match TRBD1. Germline V lookup: CDR1 SGHNT, CDR2 YYREEE (reference sequence). This CDR3 is 15 amino acids long. V gave up 4 bases and J gave up 3 bases; unmatched junction bases: 5.